This is a list of T cell receptor beta chains from one sample in a study of T-cell reconstitution after alpha-beta-depleted transplantation in children. MiXCR, run by TCRdb on the PCR reads, gives a single entry per CDR3 protein. The table shows hundreds of thousands of distinct CDR3 sequences, with roughly 17% occurring only once. The sample was PBMCs from the stem cell graft donor, taken from the stem cell graft. Receptor source: a human donor who donated a stem cell graft to a child with acute myeloid leukemia. Both conserved end residues are part of each CDR3. The order of the fields is CDR3 DNA, CDR3 protein, clone size, J gene, V gene, D gene. A D gene is named only where the DNA matches it firmly. Size is omitted from some rows. Given values are once, few, many or a class for expanded clones.

cdr3_nt: TGTGCCAGCAGTCGACGGGGAGGCAATCAGCCCCAGCATTTT; cdr3_aa: CASSRRGGNQPQHF; clone_size: many; j_call: TRBJ1-5; v_call: TRBV7-2; d_call: .
cdr3_nt: TGTGCCAGCAGCTCCTACTTGGGACCCGATAATTCACCCCTCCACTTT; cdr3_aa: CASSSYLGPDNSPLHF; clone_size: .; j_call: TRBJ1-6; v_call: TRBV7-9; d_call: .
cdr3_nt: TGTGCCAGCCGACTCCAGCTGTCAGGGGAATCACCCCTCCACTTT; cdr3_aa: CASRLQLSGESPLHF; clone_size: few; j_call: TRBJ1-6; v_call: TRBV12-3/TRBV12-4; d_call: .
cdr3_nt: TGTGCCAGCAGCGCCCCCATCTCCTACAATGAGCAGTTCTTC; cdr3_aa: CASSAPISYNEQFF; clone_size: .; j_call: TRBJ2-1; v_call: TRBV7-9; d_call: .
cdr3_nt: TGTGCCAGCAGCCAACGGACAGGGAACGAGCAGTACTTC; cdr3_aa: CASSQRTGNEQYF; clone_size: many; j_call: TRBJ2-7; v_call: TRBV4-2; d_call: TRBD1
cdr3_nt: TGTGCCAGCAGCTTGGTGGGGAGCACAGGAGAGACCCAGTACTTC; cdr3_aa: CASSLVGSTGETQYF; clone_size: few; j_call: TRBJ2-5; v_call: TRBV5-4; d_call: .
cdr3_nt: TGTGCCAGCATGGCGACAGGGGCTAATGAGCAGTTCTTC; cdr3_aa: CASMATGANEQFF; clone_size: .; j_call: TRBJ2-1; v_call: TRBV7-9; d_call: TRBD1
cdr3_nt: TGCAGTGCTAGAAGGATGGGCGTCTACGAGCAGTACTTC; cdr3_aa: CSARRMGVYEQYF; clone_size: .; j_call: TRBJ2-7; v_call: TRBV20-1; d_call: .
cdr3_nt: TGTGCCAGCAACGCCGGGACAGGCTTAAGCTCCTACAATGAGCAGTTCTTC; cdr3_aa: CASNAGTGLSSYNEQFF; clone_size: many; j_call: TRBJ2-1; v_call: TRBV5-6; d_call: TRBD1
cdr3_nt: TGCGCCAGCAGCTTGGTTCTGAGAGAGACCCAGTACTTC; cdr3_aa: CASSLVLRETQYF; clone_size: many; j_call: TRBJ2-5; v_call: TRBV5-1; d_call: .
cdr3_nt: TGCGCCAGCAGCTGGGACAGGGGAACCTATGGCTACACCTTC; cdr3_aa: CASSWDRGTYGYTF; clone_size: many; j_call: TRBJ1-2; v_call: TRBV5-1; d_call: TRBD1
cdr3_nt: TGTGCCAGCAGTTGGGGGCTCGAACAGCCCCAGCATTTT; cdr3_aa: CASSWGLEQPQHF; clone_size: .; j_call: TRBJ1-5; v_call: TRBV12-3/TRBV12-4; d_call: .
cdr3_nt: TGCTGTGCTTCCCCCAGGGCCCTTTGGGGGCGCCGGCATACTGAAGCTTTCTTT; cdr3_aa: CCASPRALWGRRHTEAFF; clone_size: .; j_call: TRBJ1-1; v_call: TRBV20-1; d_call: .
cdr3_nt: TGTGCCACCAGCAGAGAACAACCTCTATTCGGCTCCTACAATGAGCAGTTCTTC; cdr3_aa: CATSREQPLFGSYNEQFF; clone_size: many; j_call: TRBJ2-1; v_call: TRBV15; d_call: .
cdr3_nt: TGCAGCGTCTCTTGGGGACAGTACAATGAGCAGTTCTTC; cdr3_aa: CSVSWGQYNEQFF; clone_size: .; j_call: TRBJ2-1; v_call: TRBV29-1; d_call: TRBD1
cdr3_nt: TGCAGTGCTAGAACGCATGGGATCGCCGGTTATGGCTACACCTTC; cdr3_aa: CSARTHGIAGYGYTF; clone_size: few; j_call: TRBJ1-2; v_call: TRBV20-1; d_call: .
cdr3_nt: TGTGCCAGCAGCCCCAAGGGGCAGGGTATAGATCTAAGGGAAAAACTGTTTTTT; cdr3_aa: CASSPKGQGIDLREKLFF; clone_size: few; j_call: TRBJ1-4; v_call: TRBV7-6; d_call: .
cdr3_nt: TGCAGTGCAAGGACTAGCGGGGGGCCGAGTGAGCAGTTCTTC; cdr3_aa: CSARTSGGPSEQFF; clone_size: many; j_call: TRBJ2-1; v_call: TRBV20-1; d_call: TRBD2
cdr3_nt: TGCAGTGCTACTCCAGTGGGGTCGGATGGCTACACCTTC; cdr3_aa: CSATPVGSDGYTF; clone_size: many; j_call: TRBJ1-2; v_call: TRBV20-1; d_call: .
cdr3_nt: TGTGCCAGCAGTCCCATTACAGGGGGTTCCTACAATGAGCAGTTCTTC; cdr3_aa: CASSPITGGSYNEQFF; clone_size: .; j_call: TRBJ2-1; v_call: TRBV28; d_call: TRBD1
cdr3_nt: TGCAGCGTTGAAGATAAGTACGGACAGGACCCCTACAATGAGCAGTTCTTC; cdr3_aa: CSVEDKYGQDPYNEQFF; clone_size: many; j_call: TRBJ2-1; v_call: TRBV29-1; d_call: TRBD1
cdr3_nt: TGCAGCGTTGAGGGGCAGACGACCGTGGGCTATGGCTACACCTTC; cdr3_aa: CSVEGQTTVGYGYTF; clone_size: many; j_call: TRBJ1-2; v_call: TRBV29-1; d_call: .
cdr3_nt: TGTGCCAGCAGTGAAGACAGAGTTTCTTCCTACGAGCAGTACTTC; cdr3_aa: CASSEDRVSSYEQYF; clone_size: .; j_call: TRBJ2-7; v_call: TRBV2; d_call: .
cdr3_nt: TGTGCCAGCAGTCCCGCCGACAGGTCCCGACGCAATCAGCCCCAGCATTTT; cdr3_aa: CASSPADRSRRNQPQHF; clone_size: .; j_call: TRBJ1-5; v_call: TRBV27; d_call: .
cdr3_nt: TGCAGTGCTAGAGATGTTAATCAGCCCCAGCATTTT; cdr3_aa: CSARDVNQPQHF; clone_size: many; j_call: TRBJ1-5; v_call: TRBV20-1; d_call: .
cdr3_nt: TGTGCCAGCAGCGTAGGAGGGGCTTTAAATGAAAAACTGTTTTTT; cdr3_aa: CASSVGGALNEKLFF; clone_size: .; j_call: TRBJ1-4; v_call: TRBV9; d_call: .
cdr3_nt: TGTGCCAGCAGCTTAATGAGGACACTTACCGGGGAGCTGTTTTTT; cdr3_aa: CASSLMRTLTGELFF; clone_size: .; j_call: TRBJ2-2; v_call: TRBV7-3; d_call: .